These T cell receptor beta chains were read from a single sample in a study of identical twins. MiXCR, applied by TCRdb to the 5' RACE reads, yields one record per CDR3 protein. The data hold hundreds of thousands of distinct CDR3 sequences, with approximately 9% observed a single time. The sample was also linked to a second study, of yellow fever vaccine responses in identical twins.

Sequencing input: PBMCs. The origin of the receptors is a woman aged 18-29 years in good health. Both conserved end residues are part of each CDR3. D genes are given only for firm matches. A row's size may be missing; if present it is once, few, many or a size class.

CDR3 DNA: TGCGCCAGCAGCCGGGACGCAGGACAAGAGACCCAGTACTTC
CDR3 protein: CASSRDAGQETQYF
V gene: TRBV5-1
J gene: TRBJ2-5
D gene: .
clone size: few

CDR3 DNA: TGCAGTGCTAGAGACCCGGGGGCCTGGGCGAACACCGGGGAGCTGTTTTTT
CDR3 protein: CSARDPGAWANTGELFF
V gene: TRBV20-1
J gene: TRBJ2-2
D gene: .
clone size: .

CDR3 DNA: TGTGCCAGCAGTGAAAGGACTAGCGCGTACTACGAGCAGTACTTC
CDR3 protein: CASSERTSAYYEQYF
V gene: TRBV2
J gene: TRBJ2-7
D gene: TRBD2
clone size: .

CDR3 DNA: TGCGCCAGCAGCTTACTACCCGGACAGAAAGAGACCCAGTACTTC
CDR3 protein: CASSLLPGQKETQYF
V gene: TRBV5-1
J gene: TRBJ2-5
D gene: .
clone size: .

CDR3 DNA: TGTGCCAGCAGCTTAGATACAGGGGTGATGAGTCAGCCCCAGCATTTT
CDR3 protein: CASSLDTGVMSQPQHF
V gene: TRBV7-9
J gene: TRBJ1-5
D gene: TRBD1
clone size: .

CDR3 DNA: TGTGCCAGCAGCTTCGGGAATCCCTCCTACAATGAGCAGTTCTTC
CDR3 protein: CASSFGNPSYNEQFF
V gene: TRBV7-6
J gene: TRBJ2-1
D gene: .
clone size: many

CDR3 DNA: TGTGCCACCAGTCACAGGAGACTTAACTATGGCTACACCTTC
CDR3 protein: CATSHRRLNYGYTF
V gene: TRBV24-1
J gene: TRBJ1-2
D gene: .
clone size: .

CDR3 DNA: TGTGCCAGCAGCCACCTCCACAATGAGCAGTTCTTC
CDR3 protein: CASSHLHNEQFF
V gene: TRBV3-1
J gene: TRBJ2-1
D gene: .
clone size: .

CDR3 DNA: TGTGCCAGCGTGGGGGGAGGGGCTGACTATGGCTACACCTTC
CDR3 protein: CASVGGGADYGYTF
V gene: TRBV9
J gene: TRBJ1-2
D gene: .
clone size: .

CDR3 DNA: TGCGCCAGCAGTGGCACCGAAGGCACCGGGGAGCTGTTTTTT
CDR3 protein: CASSGTEGTGELFF
V gene: TRBV5-1
J gene: TRBJ2-2
D gene: .
clone size: few

CDR3 DNA: TGTGCCAGCTCACCCGCCGTGAGTGAAAAACTGTTTTTT
CDR3 protein: CASSPAVSEKLFF
V gene: TRBV18
J gene: TRBJ1-4
D gene: .
clone size: few

CDR3 DNA: TGTGCCAGCAGTTTCTCTCTCCCGGCGTCCATTCAGTACTTC
CDR3 protein: CASSFSLPASIQYF
V gene: TRBV27
J gene: TRBJ2-4
D gene: .
clone size: few

CDR3 DNA: TGTGCCAGCAGCCTCGGAGGGGGCGGGCAGGGTAATGAGCAGTTCTTC
CDR3 protein: CASSLGGGGQGNEQFF
V gene: TRBV7-9
J gene: TRBJ2-1
D gene: .
clone size: few

CDR3 DNA: TGTGCAAGTCGCCCAGGGACAGGGGGCCGCAGTGGAGACTTC
CDR3 protein: CASRPGTGGRSGDF
V gene: TRBV12-2
J gene: TRBJ2-4
D gene: .
clone size: .

CDR3 DNA: TGTGCCATCAGTACCGGGACAGGGTCTAATGAGCAGTTCTTC
CDR3 protein: CAISTGTGSNEQFF
V gene: TRBV10-3
J gene: TRBJ2-1
D gene: TRBD1
clone size: few

CDR3 DNA: TGTGCCAGCAGTGACACGACTAGGTTAACAGATACGCAGTATTTT
CDR3 protein: CASSDTTRLTDTQYF
V gene: TRBV25-1
J gene: TRBJ2-3
D gene: .
clone size: many

CDR3 DNA: TGTGCCAGCAGTCCCGCTAGGGACAGGGGGCAAAACGAGCAGTACTTC
CDR3 protein: CASSPARDRGQNEQYF
V gene: TRBV6-1
J gene: TRBJ2-7
D gene: TRBD1
clone size: .

CDR3 DNA: TGTGCCAGCAGCTCAGCCGTGGACTCCTACAATGAGCAGTTCTTC
CDR3 protein: CASSSAVDSYNEQFF
V gene: TRBV7-8
J gene: TRBJ2-1
D gene: .
clone size: .

CDR3 DNA: TGTGCCAGCAGCGTTAGGAATGAGCAGTTCTTC
CDR3 protein: CASSVRNEQFF
V gene: TRBV2
J gene: TRBJ2-1
D gene: .
clone size: many

CDR3 DNA: TGTGCCAGCAGCTTAAGAAGGTTTGCCGGGGAGCTGTTTTTT
CDR3 protein: CASSLRRFAGELFF
V gene: TRBV7-2
J gene: TRBJ2-2
D gene: .
clone size: .

CDR3 DNA: TGTGCCAGCAGCTTAAGGGACAGGGGTACCTACGAGCAGTACTTC
CDR3 protein: CASSLRDRGTYEQYF
V gene: TRBV12-3/TRBV12-4
J gene: TRBJ2-7
D gene: TRBD1
clone size: few

CDR3 DNA: TGTGCCAGCAGTAGGGGCAGGGGGCTGCGTTACACCGGGGAGCTGTTTTTT
CDR3 protein: CASSRGRGLRYTGELFF
V gene: TRBV2
J gene: TRBJ2-2
D gene: TRBD1
clone size: many

CDR3 DNA: TGTGCCAGCCAATCATCGCAGGACCACGAGCAGTACTTC
CDR3 protein: CASQSSQDHEQYF
V gene: TRBV7-8
J gene: TRBJ2-7
D gene: .
clone size: few

CDR3 DNA: TGTGCCAGCAGTTGGGACACAAGCAATCAGCCCCAGCATTTT
CDR3 protein: CASSWDTSNQPQHF
V gene: TRBV12-3/TRBV12-4
J gene: TRBJ1-5
D gene: .
clone size: many

CDR3 DNA: TGTGCCAGCAGATATGAACTAGCGGGGATCCTTTCAATGGATACGCAGTATTTT
CDR3 protein: CASRYELAGILSMDTQYF
V gene: TRBV11-2
J gene: TRBJ2-3
D gene: TRBD2
clone size: few

CDR3 DNA: TGTGCCAGCAGCGTAAAATCCGGGGCCTGGAGCGAGCAGTACTTC
CDR3 protein: CASSVKSGAWSEQYF
V gene: TRBV13
J gene: TRBJ2-7
D gene: .
clone size: .

CDR3 DNA: TGTGCCAGCAGCTTAGGGAGCGGGGGGATTGTCTCCTACAATGAGCAGTTCTTC
CDR3 protein: CASSLGSGGIVSYNEQFF
V gene: TRBV11-2
J gene: TRBJ2-1
D gene: TRBD2
clone size: few

CDR3 DNA: TGTGCCAGCAGTTACGGACAGGGCACAGATACGCAGTATTTT
CDR3 protein: CASSYGQGTDTQYF
V gene: TRBV6-5
J gene: TRBJ2-3
D gene: TRBD1
clone size: many

CDR3 DNA: TGTGCCAGCAGCTTAGATGGTTTAGCGCGACAAGATACGCAGTATTTT
CDR3 protein: CASSLDGLARQDTQYF
V gene: TRBV7-2
J gene: TRBJ2-3
D gene: .
clone size: .

CDR3 DNA: TGTGCTTCCCATGGGGCACCAAATAATTCACCCCTCCACTTT
CDR3 protein: CASHGAPNNSPLHF
V gene: TRBV28
J gene: TRBJ1-6
D gene: .
clone size: few

CDR3 DNA: TGTGCCAGCAGTTACCCGGGACTCGCGAACACCGGGGAGCTGTTTTTT
CDR3 protein: CASSYPGLANTGELFF
V gene: TRBV6-5
J gene: TRBJ2-2
D gene: .
clone size: many

CDR3 DNA: TGCAGCGTTGACCTCAGCTATGGCTACACCTTC
CDR3 protein: CSVDLSYGYTF
V gene: TRBV29-1
J gene: TRBJ1-2
D gene: .
clone size: .

CDR3 DNA: TGTGCCAGCAGCCAAGCAGGGACGGGGACCGGGGAGCTGTTTTTT
CDR3 protein: CASSQAGTGTGELFF
V gene: TRBV4-2
J gene: TRBJ2-2
D gene: .
clone size: .

CDR3 DNA: TGTGCCAGCAGCGTAGGAGGGGGCCGGGCCTACGAGCAGTACTTC
CDR3 protein: CASSVGGGRAYEQYF
V gene: TRBV9
J gene: TRBJ2-7
D gene: TRBD1
clone size: .

CDR3 DNA: TGCGCCAGCAGCTTAATCCCGGACAACCGGTTCTATGGCTACACCTTC
CDR3 protein: CASSLIPDNRFYGYTF
V gene: TRBV5-1
J gene: TRBJ1-2
D gene: .
clone size: many

CDR3 DNA: TGTGCCAGCAGTCGAGGGTGGGCAAATGAGCAGTTCTTC
CDR3 protein: CASSRGWANEQFF
V gene: TRBV27
J gene: TRBJ2-1
D gene: .
clone size: .

CDR3 DNA: TGTGCCAGCACCCGACGACGCGAGCAGTTCTTC
CDR3 protein: CASTRRREQFF
V gene: TRBV28
J gene: TRBJ2-1
D gene: .
clone size: .

CDR3 DNA: TGTGCCAGCAGCCTCCGAGACGATTATGGCTACACCTTC
CDR3 protein: CASSLRDDYGYTF
V gene: TRBV28
J gene: TRBJ1-2
D gene: .
clone size: few

CDR3 DNA: TGTGCCAGCAGTAGGAGTCTTGCGTACAATGAGCAGTTCTTC
CDR3 protein: CASSRSLAYNEQFF
V gene: TRBV28
J gene: TRBJ2-1
D gene: .
clone size: .

CDR3 DNA: TGTGCCAGCAGTTCCTACCCGACAGGGGGTTTCTCCTACGAGCAGTACTTC
CDR3 protein: CASSSYPTGGFSYEQYF
V gene: TRBV27
J gene: TRBJ2-7
D gene: TRBD1
clone size: many

CDR3 DNA: TGCAGTGCTTTTAGCGGGAGGCGGACCTACGAGCAGTACTTC
CDR3 protein: CSAFSGRRTYEQYF
V gene: TRBV20-1
J gene: TRBJ2-7
D gene: TRBD2
clone size: few

CDR3 DNA: TGTGCCAGCAGTGAATCCATCGGACAGCAGCAAGAGACCCAGTACTTC
CDR3 protein: CASSESIGQQQETQYF
V gene: TRBV6-1
J gene: TRBJ2-5
D gene: .
clone size: .